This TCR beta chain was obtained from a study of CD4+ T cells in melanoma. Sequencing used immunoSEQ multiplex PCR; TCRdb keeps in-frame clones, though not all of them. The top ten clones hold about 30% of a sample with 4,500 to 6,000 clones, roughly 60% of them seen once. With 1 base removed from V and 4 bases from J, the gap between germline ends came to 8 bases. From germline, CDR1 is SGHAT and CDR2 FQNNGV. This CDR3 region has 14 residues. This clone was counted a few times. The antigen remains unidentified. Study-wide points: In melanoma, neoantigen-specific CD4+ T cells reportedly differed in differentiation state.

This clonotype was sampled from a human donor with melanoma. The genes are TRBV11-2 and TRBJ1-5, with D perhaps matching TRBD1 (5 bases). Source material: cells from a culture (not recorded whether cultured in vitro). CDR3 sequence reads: CASSLGQTNQPQHF. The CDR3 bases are TGTGCCAGCAGCTTAGGACAGACTAATCAGCCCCAGCATTTT.